This T cell receptor (beta chain) appears in the sequencing data of a study of blood T cell repertoires in COVID-19. The wider study: T cells, B-cell-depleted T cells, or PBMCs provided the cDNA or gDNA that served as material.

The V end lost 5 bases, the J end lost 4 bases, and 12 bases lay between the germline ends. Germline V gene data show CDR1 as SEHNR and CDR2 as FQNEAQ (reference sequence). The length of the CDR3 is 13 residues. Sequenced by immunoSEQ multiplex PCR; TCRdb stores in-frame clones only, minus some. The sample has about 110,000 clones; 85% to 90% are singletons. This chain connects TRBV7-9 to TRBJ2-7, with a weak D call TRBD1 (5 bases). This sequence originates from a woman in her fifties or sixties with acute or convalescent COVID-19. Sequencing input: peripheral blood. CDR3 sequence: CASSATDRYEQYF. The CDR3, as DNA: TGTGCCAGCAGCGCGACAGACAGATACGAGCAGTACTTC.